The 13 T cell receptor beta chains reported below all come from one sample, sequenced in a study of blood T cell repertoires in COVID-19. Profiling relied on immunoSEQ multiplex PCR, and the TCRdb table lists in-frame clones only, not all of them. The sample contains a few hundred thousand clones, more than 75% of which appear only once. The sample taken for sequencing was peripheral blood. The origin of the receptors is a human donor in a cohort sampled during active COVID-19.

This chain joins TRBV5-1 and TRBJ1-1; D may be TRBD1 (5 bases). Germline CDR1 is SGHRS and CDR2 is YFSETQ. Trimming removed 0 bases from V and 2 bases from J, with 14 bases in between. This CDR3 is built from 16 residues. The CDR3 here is CASSLAQGGGNTEAFF. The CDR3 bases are TGCGCCAGCAGCTTGGCCCAGGGAGGAGGAAACACTGAAGCTTTCTTT.

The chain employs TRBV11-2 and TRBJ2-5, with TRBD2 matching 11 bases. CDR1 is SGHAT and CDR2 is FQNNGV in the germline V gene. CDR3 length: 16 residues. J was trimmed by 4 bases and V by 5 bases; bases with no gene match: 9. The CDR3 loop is CASSSPIAGGRETQYF. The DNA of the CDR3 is TGTGCCAGCAGCAGCCCAATAGCGGGGGGGCGAGAGACCCAGTACTTC.

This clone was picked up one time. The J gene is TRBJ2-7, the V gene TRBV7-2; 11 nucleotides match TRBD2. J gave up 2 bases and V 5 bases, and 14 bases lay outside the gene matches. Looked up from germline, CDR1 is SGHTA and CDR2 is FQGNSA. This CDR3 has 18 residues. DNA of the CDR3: TGTGCCAGCAGCCCCAGACCCTTTGGTAGCGGGGGGGCCTACGAGCAGTACTTC. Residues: CASSPRPFGSGGAYEQYF.

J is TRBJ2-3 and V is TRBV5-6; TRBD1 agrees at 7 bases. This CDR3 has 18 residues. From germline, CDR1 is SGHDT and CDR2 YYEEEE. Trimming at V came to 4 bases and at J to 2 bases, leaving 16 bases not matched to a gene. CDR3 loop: CASSAPGQLAMITDTQYF. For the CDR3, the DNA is TGTGCCAGCAGCGCTCCGGGACAGCTCGCTATGATCACAGATACGCAGTATTTT.

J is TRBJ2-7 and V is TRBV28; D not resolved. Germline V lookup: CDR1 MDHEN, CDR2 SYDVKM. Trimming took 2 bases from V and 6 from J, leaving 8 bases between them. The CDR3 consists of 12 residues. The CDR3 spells CASSLRRGEQYF. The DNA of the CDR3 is TGTGCCAGCAGTTTACGGCGAGGCGAGCAGTACTTC.

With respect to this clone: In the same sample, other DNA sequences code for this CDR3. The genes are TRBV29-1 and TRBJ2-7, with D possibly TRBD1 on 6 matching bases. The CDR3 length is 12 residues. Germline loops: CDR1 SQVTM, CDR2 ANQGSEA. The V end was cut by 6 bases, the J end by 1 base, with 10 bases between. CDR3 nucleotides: TGCAGCGTCGCTGGGACATCCTACGAGCAGTACTTC. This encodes CSVAGTSYEQYF.

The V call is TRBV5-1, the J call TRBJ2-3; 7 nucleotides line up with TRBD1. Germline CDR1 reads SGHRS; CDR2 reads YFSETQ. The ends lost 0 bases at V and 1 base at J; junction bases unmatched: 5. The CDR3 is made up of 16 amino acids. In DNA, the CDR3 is TGCGCCAGCAGCTTGGAGGGGGCCCCCGGCACAGATACGCAGTATTTT. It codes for CASSLEGAPGTDTQYF.

The CDR3 bases are TGTGCCAGCAGCTTGGCAGGGCGTAACACCGGGGAGCTGTTTTTT. It codes for CASSLAGRNTGELFF. The rearrangement joins TRBV7-8 to TRBJ2-2, with a tentative D call TRBD1 (5 bases). This CDR3 contains 15 residues. Trimming stripped 3 bases from V and 2 bases from J, with 10 bases between. From germline, CDR1 is SGHVS and CDR2 FQNEAQ.

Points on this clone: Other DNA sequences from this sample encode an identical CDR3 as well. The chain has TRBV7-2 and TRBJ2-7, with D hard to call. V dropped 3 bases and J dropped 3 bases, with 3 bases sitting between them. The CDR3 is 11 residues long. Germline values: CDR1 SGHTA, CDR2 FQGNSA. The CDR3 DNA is TGTGCCAGCAGCTTGTACTACGAGCAGTACTTC. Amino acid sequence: CASSLYYEQYF.

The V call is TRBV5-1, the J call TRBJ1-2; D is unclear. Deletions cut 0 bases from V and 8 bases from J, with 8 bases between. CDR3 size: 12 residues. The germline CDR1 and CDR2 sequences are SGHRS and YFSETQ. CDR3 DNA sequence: TGCGCCAGCAGCTTGGGCGGGGAGGGCTACACCTTC. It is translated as CASSLGGEGYTF.

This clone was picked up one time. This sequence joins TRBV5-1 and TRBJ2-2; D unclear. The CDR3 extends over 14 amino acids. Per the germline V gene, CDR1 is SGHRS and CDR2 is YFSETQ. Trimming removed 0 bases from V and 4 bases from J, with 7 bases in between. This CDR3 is CASSLERGTGELFF. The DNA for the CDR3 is TGCGCCAGCAGCTTGGAGCGCGGCACCGGGGAGCTGTTTTTT.

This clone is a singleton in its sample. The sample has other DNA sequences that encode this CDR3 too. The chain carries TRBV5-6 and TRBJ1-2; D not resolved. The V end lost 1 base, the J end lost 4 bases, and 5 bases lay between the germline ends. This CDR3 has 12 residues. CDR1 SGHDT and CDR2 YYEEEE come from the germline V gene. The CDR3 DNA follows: TGTGCCAGCAGCTTGTCAGGCTATGGCTACACCTTC. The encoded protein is CASSLSGYGYTF.

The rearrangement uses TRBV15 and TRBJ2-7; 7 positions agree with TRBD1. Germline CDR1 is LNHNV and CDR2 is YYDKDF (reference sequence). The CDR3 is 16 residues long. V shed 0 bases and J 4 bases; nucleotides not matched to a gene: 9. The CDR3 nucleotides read TGTGCCACCAGCAGAGATGAGACAGGGCATGGGTACGAGCAGTACTTC. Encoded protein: CATSRDETGHGYEQYF.